This TCR beta chain was sequenced for a study of blood T cell repertoires in COVID-19. For the study at large: The study drew acute and convalescent COVID-19 samples from the United States, Italy and Spain.

Assay: immunoSEQ multiplex PCR; the TCRdb copy retains only in-frame clones and omits some. The sample contains 250,000 to 350,000 clones, roughly 83% of which appear only once. This CDR3 spans 11 amino acids. Germline CDR1 reads MNHEY; CDR2 reads SVGAGI. This receptor was taken from a human donor with COVID-19, enrolled during active disease. The donor label of this sample is uncertain. The sample was peripheral blood. The chain links TRBV6-5 to TRBJ1-1; 7 positions agree with TRBD1. CDR3 region: CATGQHTEAFF. The CDR3 DNA reads as TGTGCAACGGGACAGCACACTGAAGCTTTCTTT.